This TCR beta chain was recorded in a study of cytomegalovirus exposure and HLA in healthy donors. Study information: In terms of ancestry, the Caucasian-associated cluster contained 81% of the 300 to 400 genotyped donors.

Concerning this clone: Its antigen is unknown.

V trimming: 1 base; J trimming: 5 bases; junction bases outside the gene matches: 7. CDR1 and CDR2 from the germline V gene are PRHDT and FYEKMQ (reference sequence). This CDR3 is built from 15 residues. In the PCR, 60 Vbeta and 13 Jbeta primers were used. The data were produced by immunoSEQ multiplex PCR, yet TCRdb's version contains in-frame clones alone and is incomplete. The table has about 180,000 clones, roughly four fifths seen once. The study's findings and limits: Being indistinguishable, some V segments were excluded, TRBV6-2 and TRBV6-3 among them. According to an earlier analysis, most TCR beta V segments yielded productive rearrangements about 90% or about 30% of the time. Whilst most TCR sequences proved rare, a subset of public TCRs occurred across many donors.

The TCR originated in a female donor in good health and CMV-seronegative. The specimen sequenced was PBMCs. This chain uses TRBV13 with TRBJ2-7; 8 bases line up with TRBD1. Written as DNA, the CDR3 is TGTGCCAGCAGCTTAGTCCCGCAGGGGGCCCACGAGCAGTACTTC. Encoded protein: CASSLVPQGAHEQYF.